Here is one T cell receptor (beta chain) with its context. V was trimmed by 1 base and J by 4 bases, leaving 13 bases between them. Per germline, CDR1 LGHNA and CDR2 YNFKEQ. The CDR3 extends over 16 amino acids. Clones were sequenced by immunoSEQ multiplex PCR, and TCRdb holds only the in-frame ones, with some missing. The profile covers 15,000 to 20,000 clones, with around three fifths appearing a single time and 25% taken by the ten largest. The source of the sample is a study of cytotoxic CD8 clonotypes in ibrutinib-treated CLL. Study information: There were, on average, about 250,000 productive templates and tens of thousands of productive rearrangements per sample.

This TCR was recovered from a human donor with chronic lymphocytic leukemia. V gene TRBV4-2 combines with J gene TRBJ2-2; TRBD1 or TRBD2 may be the D gene (5 bases each). Source: PBMCs, taken after 12 months of ibrutinib treatment. CDR3: CASSQGKGAGTGELFF. Here the CDR3 DNA reads TGTGCCAGCAGCCAAGGCAAAGGGGCGGGCACCGGGGAGCTGTTTTTT.